A single sample gave rise to the 10 T cell receptor beta chains below, sequenced in a study of ipilimumab plus nivolumab after autologous stem cell transplantation. This table comes from immunoSEQ multiplex PCR, and its TCRdb copy is limited to in-frame clones, with some not included. The sample includes approximately 15,000 clones, around four fifths of them seen just once. The sequencing used PBMCs, collected in a trial of ipilimumab plus nivolumab as post-transplant consolidation. These receptors were obtained from a male donor with diffuse large B-cell lymphoma.

V is TRBV10-3 and J is TRBJ1-2, with TRBD1 as a possible D gene (5 bases). From germline, CDR1 is ENHRY and CDR2 SYGVKD. V dropped 2 bases and J dropped 8 bases, with 12 bases sitting between them. CDR3 length: 13 amino acids. The CDR3 bases are TGTGCCATCAGTGAGGGGGGGTTGATCGGCTACACCTTC. Translating it yields CAISEGGLIGYTF.

The rearrangement joins TRBV6-1 to TRBJ1-2, with unresolved D. Germline loops: CDR1 MNHNS, CDR2 SASEGT. This CDR3 spans 13 amino acids. V was clipped by 3 bases and J by 8 bases, with 13 bases between them. CDR3 region: CASSESGTRGYTF. As DNA, the CDR3 is TGTGCCAGCAGTGAGAGTGGTACCAGGGGCTACACCTTC.

The V and J genes are TRBV30 and TRBJ2-7; D call uncertain. The CDR3 spans 13 residues. Per germline, CDR1 GTSNPN and CDR2 SVGIG (reference sequence). V dropped 2 bases and J dropped 7 bases, with 15 bases sitting between them. The CDR3: CAWSLGPLREQYF. The CDR3 bases are TGTGCCTGGAGTCTTGGCCCTCTTAGGGAGCAGTACTTC.

This clone was seen only a few times. DNA for the CDR3: TGTGCCAGCTCCCTCGTCGGGGACGAGCAGTACTTC. Amino acids: CASSLVGDEQYF. The gene calls are TRBV5-6 and TRBJ2-7, with D maybe TRBD2 (5 bases). The germline CDR1 and CDR2 sequences are SGHDT and YYEEEE. This CDR3 is 12 amino acids long. The germline V and J ends were trimmed by 7 bases and 5 bases, with 13 bases remaining between them. Combining the CDR3 with reference TRBV5-6 and TRBJ2-7 gives the whole variable domain DAGVTQSPTHLIKTRGQQVTLRCSPKSGHDTVSWYQQALGQGPQFIFQYYEEEERQRGNFPDRFSGHQFPNYSSELNVNALLLGDSALYLCASSLVGDEQYFGPGTRLTVT.

Regarding this clone: At one end the junction does not follow the germline gene, possibly because of a read error. V and J are TRBV5-4 and TRBJ1-2, with D possibly being TRBD1 (5 bases). This CDR3 is built from 14 residues. The germline CDR1 and CDR2 sequences are SGHNT and YYREEE (reference sequence). The CDR3 DNA follows: TGCGCCAGCAGCCCCGGGACGGATAACTATGGCTACACCTTC. Residues: CASSPGTDNYGYTF.

The chain uses TRBV4-3 and TRBJ2-3; D possibly corresponds to TRBD1 (5 bases). Trimming took 0 bases from V and 1 from J, leaving 11 bases between them. The CDR3 runs 16 residues. Germline lookup yields CDR1 LGHNA and CDR2 YSLEER. CDR3 sequence (DNA): TGCGCCAGCAGCCAAGAAGGGGCTTCGGGCACAGATACGCAGTATTTT. Translation: CASSQEGASGTDTQYF.

This chain uses TRBV5-6 with TRBJ2-7; D remains unclear. There are 14 residues in the CDR3. Germline V gene data show CDR1 as SGHDT and CDR2 as YYEEEE. Trimming shortened V by 4 bases and J by 3 bases, and 14 bases separated the two germline ends. As DNA, the CDR3 is TGTGCCAGCAGCGGTTTTGAGGACGTCTACGAGCAGTACTTC. It encodes CASSGFEDVYEQYF. Using reference TRBV5-6 and TRBJ2-7 for the parts outside the CDR3, the full variable domain is DAGVTQSPTHLIKTRGQQVTLRCSPKSGHDTVSWYQQALGQGPQFIFQYYEEEERQRGNFPDRFSGHQFPNYSSELNVNALLLGDSALYLCASSGFEDVYEQYFGPGTRLTVT.

V usage is TRBV7-2 and J usage is TRBJ2-1; D is tentatively TRBD1 or TRBD2 (5 bases each). V was shortened by 5 bases and J by 5 bases, with 10 bases between the two germline ends. The CDR3 has 13 residues. The germline gives CDR1 SGHTA, CDR2 FQGNSA. CDR3 DNA sequence: TGTGCCAGCAGCCCGGGACCGAACAATGAGCAGTTCTTC. Translation: CASSPGPNNEQFF.

V is TRBV4-2 and J is TRBJ1-2, with D possibly being TRBD1 (6 bases). CDR1 is LGHNA and CDR2 is YNFKEQ in the germline V gene. This CDR3 spans 14 amino acids. Trimming cost V 1 base and J 4 bases, with 10 bases left between them. CDR3 DNA sequence: TGTGCCAGCAGCCAAGCGGGGGCGGTCTATGGCTACACCTTC. Protein product: CASSQAGAVYGYTF.

V and J are TRBV7-3 and TRBJ2-3; D uncertain. CDR3 length equals 13 residues. The V gene lost 2 bases and the J gene lost 6 bases, with 9 bases spanning the gap. CDR1 is SGHTA, CDR2 FQGTGA, per germline. This CDR3 is CASSLGQWDTQYF. The CDR3 DNA reads as TGTGCCAGCAGCTTAGGTCAGTGGGATACGCAGTATTTT.